This T cell receptor (beta chain) was profiled in a study of a mutant IDH1 vaccine in newly diagnosed glioma. As for the study in general: Former treatment meant radiotherapy, temozolomide, or both; the majority had gotten both.

Generated by immunoSEQ multiplex PCR, the TCRdb table keeps only in-frame clones and is missing some. This sample yields about 52,000 clones, of which roughly nine tenths are seen a single time; about 2.4% belongs to the top ten. V was shortened by 4 bases and J by 4 bases, with 11 bases between the two germline ends. The CDR3 runs to 13 residues. Germline V gives CDR1 SGHVS, CDR2 FQNEAQ. A word on this clone: Its antigen is undetermined.

Time point given: week 11, during vaccination. It was 300 ug of mutant IDH1 20-mer peptide that made up each vaccine dose, given with topical imiquimod. The rearrangement links TRBV7-8 to TRBJ2-7; perhaps TRBD2 as D (5 bases). This TCR was recovered from a man aged 45 to 65 with glioma. Material: PBMCs, obtained from a glioma patient whose treatment included an IDH1 peptide vaccine. This CDR3 reads CASSSQRGYEQYF. CDR3 nucleotides: TGTGCCAGCAGCTCCCAGAGAGGGTACGAGCAGTACTTC.